This TCR beta chain was identified during a study of blood T cell repertoires in COVID-19. In the study overall: Italy, Spain and the United States were the sources of the convalescent and acute COVID-19 samples. In each case, the material was cDNA or gDNA derived from T cells, B-cell-depleted T cells, or PBMCs.

Methods used by the authors: From reference gene primer amplification, estimates of nucleated cell counts were derived. Assay used: immunoSEQ multiplex PCR; TCRdb lists only in-frame clones, some missing. The V and J calls and clone size come from that table; D and trimming were worked out from the DNA. Of over 120,000 clones listed, approximately 86% were seen once; the top ten hold around 0.91%. Germline V gene sequence: CDR1 ENHRY, CDR2 SYGVKD. After removal of 11 bases from V and 8 bases from J, the junction contained 10 bases not matched to a gene. CDR3 length: 13 residues. J is TRBJ1-4 and V is TRBV10-3, with 8 bases aligning to TRBD1. Sample: peripheral blood. The sequence was collected from a woman aged 50 to 60 with acute or convalescent COVID-19. In DNA form, the CDR3 reads TGTGCCCTCTCCAGGGGGCCCGAAGAAAAACTGTTTTTT. It is translated as CALSRGPEEKLFF.